The clone carrying this T cell receptor (beta chain) came up many times. As yet, its antigen is unknown. For TCR beta, libraries came from iRepertoire HTBI primers and Arm-PCR of CDR3 regions. TCRdb called the multiplex PCR reads again in MiXCR, with one record for every CDR3 protein. The table shows around 400,000 distinct CDR3 sequences, with approximately 12% occurring only once. These data are taken from a study of regulatory T cells in long-lasting Graves disease. General study findings and limits: Persistent disease was characterized by preferential usage of TRBV28, TRBJ1-2 and TRBJ2-5.

Indicated time point: newly diagnosed GD, antithyroid drugs for less than 3 months. PBMCs provided the RNA from which the TCR library was made. Trimming took 4 bases from V and 2 from J, leaving 8 bases between them. This CDR3 is 13 amino acids long. These data also featured in a second study, about T cells in Graves' hyperthyroidism and ophthalmopathy. In that study: With a duration under 2 months, the hyperthyroidism was newly diagnosed in patients aged 18 to 65. A set of HTBI primers served as the primers for a first-round RT-PCR of the TCR CDR3. Ophthalmopathy could be told apart from stable hyperthyroidism with a 13 V-J model.

This TCR derives from a young woman with Graves disease. This chain links TRBV12-3 or TRBV12-4 with TRBJ2-5; the D is unclear. The specimen comprised peripheral blood mononuclear cells (PBMCs), sampled at new diagnosis, from a patient treated with antithyroid drugs. CDR3 nucleotide sequence: TGTGCCAGCAGTTACACTACACAAGAGACCCAGTACTTC. The encoded protein is CASSYTTQETQYF.